Sequencing of this T cell receptor beta chain was carried out in a study of identifying expanded T cells in peripheral blood. The protocol was immunoSEQ multiplex PCR, while the TCRdb copy is restricted to in-frame clones and leaves out a portion. Among over 100,000 clones listed, 88% were seen once. Notes on the study in general: Across healthy donors, higher total template counts meant significantly greater approximately two-week count variance.

About this clone itself: Its specificity is not known.

The V segment lost 4 bases and the J segment 0 bases; nucleotides outside the gene matches: 4. This CDR3 contains 16 residues. Germline lookup yields CDR1 SGHDT and CDR2 YYEEEE. The sequence came from a person aged 18 to 70 in good health. The material sequenced was blood. The gene calls are TRBV5-6 and TRBJ1-5; 10 bases are shared with TRBD1. CDR3 region: CASSPDRGNSNQPQHF. Here the CDR3 DNA reads TGTGCCAGCAGCCCGGACAGGGGGAATAGCAATCAGCCCCAGCATTTT.